Below are 28 T cell receptor beta chains sequenced from a single sample in a study of blood T cell repertoires in COVID-19. The protocol was immunoSEQ multiplex PCR, while the TCRdb copy is restricted to in-frame clones and leaves out a portion. The sample gives about 140,000 clones, 80% to 85% of which show up once; less than 4% is in the top ten. Input material: peripheral blood. These receptors came from a woman aged 55 to 70 with acute or convalescent COVID-19.

The rearrangement uses TRBV5-4 and TRBJ2-7; 9 bases agree with TRBD2. The CDR3 has 14 residues. Germline CDR1 SGHNT, CDR2 YYREEE (reference sequence). V lost 5 bases to trimming and J lost 2 bases; unmatched junction nucleotides: 5. The CDR3 here is CASSVAGVPYEQYF. CDR3 bases: TGTGCCAGCAGTGTAGCGGGAGTACCCTACGAGCAGTACTTC.

This chain links TRBV5-4 with TRBJ2-3, with 8 bases fitting TRBD1. Germline CDR1 and CDR2: SGHNT and YYREEE (reference sequence). V trimming: 4 bases; J trimming: 3 bases; junction bases outside the gene matches: 13. The CDR3 length is 17 residues. CDR3 sequence (DNA): TGTGCCAGCAGCCTAAAACGACAGGGGACGTTGACAGATACGCAGTATTTT. The encoded protein is CASSLKRQGTLTDTQYF.

The chain combines TRBV9 with TRBJ1-3, with 8 bases aligning to TRBD1. The CDR3 has 16 amino acids. The V gene end was trimmed by 0 bases and the J gene end by 0 bases; junction bases not matched to a gene: 2. Per the germline V gene, CDR1 is SGDLS and CDR2 is YYNGEE. The CDR3 DNA sequence: TGTGCCAGCAGCGTAGGACAGGGGAACTCTGGAAACACCATATATTTT. It specifies CASSVGQGNSGNTIYF.

This clone has a handful of counts. The chain joins TRBV28 to TRBJ1-5, with D perhaps TRBD1 (6 bases). The CDR3 sequence is 14 residues long. Trimming shortened V by 5 bases and J by 5 bases, and 13 bases separated the two germline ends. CDR1 and CDR2 from the germline V gene are MDHEN and SYDVKM. CDR3 DNA: TGTGCCAGCAGTCTAGGGGGGGGTCATCAGCCCCAGCATTTT. It translates to CASSLGGGHQPQHF.

This rearrangement joins TRBV2 to TRBJ2-1; a possible D gene is TRBD1 (5 bases). Germline CDR1 is SNHLY and CDR2 is FYNNEI. The CDR3 spans 13 residues. V shed 1 base and J shed 9 bases, with 10 bases lying between them. The CDR3 region is CASSEVAQGEQFF. Here the CDR3 DNA reads TGTGCCAGCAGTGAAGTCGCCCAGGGTGAGCAGTTCTTC. The entire variable domain, with the rest obtained from reference TRBV2 and TRBJ2-1, is as follows: EPEVTQTPSHQVTQMGQEVILRCVPISNHLYFYWYRQILGQKVEFLVSFYNNEISEKSEIFDDQFSVERPDGSNFTLKIRSTKLEDSAMYFCASSEVAQGEQFFGPGTRLTVL.

In DNA form, the CDR3 reads TGTGCCATCAGTGAGTCAATAGGAGCTTCCTACAATGAGCAGTTCTTC. Its protein is CAISESIGASYNEQFF. The chain is built from TRBV10-3 and TRBJ2-1; D gene unclear. The CDR3 contains 16 residues. Germline CDR1 is ENHRY and CDR2 is SYGVKD. Trimming cost V 0 bases and J 1 base, with 10 bases left between them.

The chain links TRBV7-3 to TRBJ1-2, with unresolved D. From germline, CDR1 is SGHTA and CDR2 FQGTGA. This CDR3 is 15 amino acids long. The germline V and J ends were trimmed by 5 bases and 4 bases, with 17 bases remaining between them. The CDR3 bases are TGTGCCAGCAGCCTAGCCCCCGACCCTGGCTATGGCTACACCTTC. This encodes CASSLAPDPGYGYTF.

This clone was seen only a few times. The identical CDR3 is also encoded by other nucleotide sequences in the sample. The V gene is TRBV9, the J gene TRBJ2-3; 8 nucleotides align to TRBD1. V lost 0 bases to trimming and J lost 0 bases; unmatched junction nucleotides: 6. Germline values: CDR1 SGDLS, CDR2 YYNGEE. CDR3 length: 17 amino acids. The CDR3 bases are TGTGCCAGCAGCGTAGAAGGACAGGGACTTAGCACAGATACGCAGTATTTT. It translates to CASSVEGQGLSTDTQYF.

This chain connects TRBV12-3 or TRBV12-4 to TRBJ1-1; D not certain. This CDR3 contains 12 residues. The V gene lost 4 bases and the J gene lost 9 bases, with 12 bases spanning the gap. The CDR3 is CASSSGVAQAFF. As DNA, the CDR3 is TGTGCCAGCAGTTCAGGCGTGGCACAAGCTTTCTTT.

The J gene is TRBJ1-6, the V gene TRBV27; 7 bases map to TRBD1. The CDR3 is 15 residues long. V lost 8 bases, J lost 1 base, and 5 bases stayed unmatched. Germline-derived CDR1 and CDR2 are MNHEY and SMNVEV (reference sequence). The chain's CDR3 is CASLEQGSYNSPLHF. The CDR3 nucleotides read TGTGCCAGCCTCGAACAGGGGTCCTATAATTCACCCCTCCACTTT.

The chain carries TRBV27 and TRBJ1-1; D gene uncertain. Per the germline V gene, CDR1 is MNHEY and CDR2 is SMNVEV (reference sequence). This CDR3 region has 13 residues. V dropped 3 bases and J dropped 2 bases, with 7 bases sitting between them. DNA for the CDR3: TGTGCCAGCAGTTTTACCGGTAACACTGAAGCTTTCTTT. Translated: CASSFTGNTEAFF.

This clone was seen more than once but under ten times. The chain employs TRBV19 and TRBJ1-5; D may be TRBD1 (5 bases). CDR1 LNHDA and CDR2 SQIVND come from the germline V gene (reference sequence). There are 14 residues in the CDR3. V was shortened by 3 bases and J by 5 bases, with 11 bases between the two germline ends. The CDR3 protein is CASSIRRGDQPQHF. The CDR3 coding sequence is TGTGCCAGTAGTATTCGGCGGGGCGATCAGCCCCAGCATTTT.

This clone has just one count. The chain carries TRBV6-5 and TRBJ1-1; D not resolved. Germline CDR1 is MNHEY and CDR2 is SVGAGI. This CDR3 is built from 16 residues. V was clipped by 2 bases and J by 5 bases, with 18 bases between them. CDR3 sequence reads: CASSYAPLARRTEAFF. In DNA, the CDR3 is TGTGCCAGCAGTTACGCACCCTTAGCTCGGAGGACTGAAGCTTTCTTT.

The chain couples TRBV6-2 or TRBV6-3 to TRBJ1-1; TRBD1 might be the D (5 bases). V shed 5 bases and J shed 1 base, with 14 bases lying between them. Germline V gives CDR1 MNHEY, CDR2 SVGEGT. The CDR3 is 15 amino acids. The DNA of the CDR3 is TGTGCCAGCAGTAGCCAGGGCAGACGGAACACTGAAGCTTTCTTT. Translated: CASSSQGRRNTEAFF.

This clone is a singleton in its sample. The gene calls are TRBV24-1 and TRBJ2-2, with 7 bases lining up with TRBD2. The CDR3 is made up of 14 amino acids. Per the germline V gene, CDR1 is KGHDR and CDR2 is SFDVKD. With V trimmed by 3 bases and J by 7 bases, 4 bases remained unmatched. The CDR3 nucleotides read TGTGCCACCAGTGATCGCGGGAGAATCGGGGAGCTGTTTTTT. Its translation: CATSDRGRIGELFF.

This chain uses TRBV12-3 or TRBV12-4 with TRBJ2-5; no clear D. The CDR3 extends over 12 amino acids. V lost 8 bases and J lost 6, with 13 bases in between. This CDR3 is CASSQARKTQYF. The CDR3 DNA reads as TGTGCCAGCTCCCAGGCGAGAAAGACCCAGTACTTC.

The V and J genes are TRBV6-6 and TRBJ1-2, with D possibly being TRBD1 (6 bases). V lost 5 bases to trimming and J lost 4 bases, with 11 bases between them. The CDR3 has 13 residues. Germline lookup yields CDR1 MNHNY and CDR2 SVGAGI (reference sequence). The CDR3 region is CASSPGQSYGYTF. The CDR3 nucleotides are TGTGCCAGCAGTCCCGGACAGAGCTATGGCTACACCTTC.

The count of this clone is one. The rearrangement joins TRBV24-1 to TRBJ2-1; 9 positions match TRBD1. The V segment lost 4 bases and the J segment 1 base; nucleotides outside the gene matches: 7. Per germline, CDR1 KGHDR and CDR2 SFDVKD. There are 17 residues in the CDR3. The CDR3 DNA reads TGTGCCACCAGTGAGACCCCGACAGGGGGGTCCTACAATGAGCAGTTCTTC. It yields the protein CATSETPTGGSYNEQFF.

CDR3 coding DNA: TGTGCCAGCAGCTTGGGACTAGCGGGGCAAGAGACCCAGTACTTC. Residues: CASSLGLAGQETQYF. The chain has TRBV7-9 and TRBJ2-5; 13 bases fit TRBD2. Losses at the gene ends were 3 bases for V and 2 bases for J; bases not matched to a gene: 0. The CDR3 extends over 15 amino acids. The germline CDR1 and CDR2 sequences are SEHNR and FQNEAQ (reference sequence).

The rearrangement uses TRBV7-2 and TRBJ2-3, with D unresolved. The CDR3 contains 13 residues. V dropped 1 base and J dropped 5 bases, with 7 bases sitting between them. The V gene's germline CDR1 is SGHTA and CDR2 FQGNSA. The CDR3 reads CASSLVSRDTQYF. The CDR3 DNA reads as TGTGCCAGCAGCTTAGTCTCCAGAGATACGCAGTATTTT.

The chain uses TRBV28 and TRBJ1-2; D might be TRBD1 (5 bases). Between the trimmed V and J ends, which lost 6 bases and 2 bases, there was a span of 10 bases. Germline V gene lookup returns CDR1 MDHEN and CDR2 SYDVKM. The CDR3 consists of 13 residues. Written as DNA, the CDR3 is TGTGCCAGCAGGGGACTCGCGAACTATGGCTACACCTTC. Residues: CASRGLANYGYTF.

This chain links TRBV5-4 with TRBJ2-2; D is undetermined. Trimming took off 0 bases at V and 6 bases at J, with 12 bases between the two ends. This CDR3 is 15 amino acids long. Germline-derived CDR1 and CDR2 are SGHNT and YYREEE (reference sequence). The CDR3 nucleotides read TGTGCCAGCAGCTTGGGTTCAGGATCGGCCGGGGAGCTGTTTTTT. It codes for CASSLGSGSAGELFF.

The DNA for the CDR3 is TGTGCCAGCAGCGTAGATGGGCTAGCGGGAGGAGATACGCAGTATTTT. It encodes CASSVDGLAGGDTQYF. The chain has TRBV9 and TRBJ2-3; 11 bases are shared with TRBD2. J gave up 5 bases and V 0 bases, and 5 bases lay outside the gene matches. The CDR3 spans 16 residues. The germline V gene has CDR1 SGDLS and CDR2 YYNGEE. Full variable domain (outside the CDR3, taken from reference TRBV9 and TRBJ2-3): DSGVTQTPKHLITATGQRVTLRCSPRSGDLSVYWYQQSLDQGLQFLIQYYNGEERAKGNILERFSAQQFPDLHSELNLSSLELGDSALYFCASSVDGLAGGDTQYFGPGTRLTVL.

This clone was found once. The rearrangement uses TRBV29-1 and TRBJ2-3; TRBD2 might be the D (5 bases). This CDR3 spans 13 amino acids. Germline loops: CDR1 SQVTM, CDR2 ANQGSEA. V was pared by 7 bases and J by 10 bases, with 21 bases between. The CDR3 loop is CSAWVASSSPQYF. The CDR3, as DNA: TGCAGCGCCTGGGTGGCTAGCAGCAGCCCGCAGTATTTT.

A remark on this clone: Other DNA sequences in the sample encode the same CDR3. The chain carries TRBV9 and TRBJ1-6, with D unresolved. The CDR3 totals 14 residues. CDR1 SGDLS and CDR2 YYNGEE come from the germline V gene. V dropped 0 bases and J dropped 7 bases, with 8 bases sitting between them. Written as DNA, the CDR3 is TGTGCCAGCAGCGTAGACGCGGGAAATTCACCCCTCCACTTT. This codes for CASSVDAGNSPLHF.

This clone has only a few counts. The V gene is TRBV30, the J gene TRBJ2-7; D may be TRBD2 (5 bases). Per the germline V gene, CDR1 is GTSNPN and CDR2 is SVGIG (reference sequence). The CDR3 contains 13 residues. Deletions cut 0 bases from V and 3 bases from J, with 9 bases between. Written as DNA, the CDR3 is TGTGCCTGGAGTGTTCCTAGCTTCTACGAGCAGTACTTC. Protein: CAWSVPSFYEQYF.

The chain recombines TRBV10-3 with TRBJ1-1, with 7 bases identical to TRBD1. V lost 7 bases and J lost 5; bases outside the gene matches: 7. This CDR3 is 13 amino acids long. CDR1 and CDR2 (germline): ENHRY, SYGVKD. CDR3 amino acids: CAITRDSGTEAFF. The CDR3 DNA sequence: TGTGCCATCACCCGGGACAGTGGGACTGAAGCTTTCTTT.

CDR3 in amino acids: CASSQDRVSMSEQYF. The CDR3 bases are TGTGCCAGCAGTCAGGACAGGGTCTCAATGAGCGAGCAGTACTTC. The chain recombines TRBV7-8 with TRBJ2-7, with 8 positions matching TRBD1. V trimming: 6 bases; J trimming: 6 bases; junction bases outside the gene matches: 13. This CDR3 comprises 15 residues. Germline CDR1 reads SGHVS; CDR2 reads FQNEAQ.